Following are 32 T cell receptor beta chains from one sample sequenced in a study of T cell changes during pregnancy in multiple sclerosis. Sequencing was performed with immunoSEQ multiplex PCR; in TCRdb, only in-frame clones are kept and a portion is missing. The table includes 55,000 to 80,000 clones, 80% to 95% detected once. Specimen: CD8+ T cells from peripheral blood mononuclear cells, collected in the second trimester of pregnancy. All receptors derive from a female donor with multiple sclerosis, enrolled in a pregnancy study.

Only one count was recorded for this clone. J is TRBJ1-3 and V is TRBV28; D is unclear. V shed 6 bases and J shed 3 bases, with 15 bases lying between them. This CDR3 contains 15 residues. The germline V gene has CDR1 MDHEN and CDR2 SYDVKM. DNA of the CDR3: TGTGCCAGCAGCCCCCCGGGAGGAGGTGGAAACACCATATATTTT. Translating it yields CASSPPGGGGNTIYF.

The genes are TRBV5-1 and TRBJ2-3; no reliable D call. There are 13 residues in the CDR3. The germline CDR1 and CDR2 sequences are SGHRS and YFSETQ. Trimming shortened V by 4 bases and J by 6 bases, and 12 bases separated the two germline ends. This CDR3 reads CASSARAPDTQYF. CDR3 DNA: TGCGCCAGCAGCGCCAGAGCGCCCGATACGCAGTATTTT.

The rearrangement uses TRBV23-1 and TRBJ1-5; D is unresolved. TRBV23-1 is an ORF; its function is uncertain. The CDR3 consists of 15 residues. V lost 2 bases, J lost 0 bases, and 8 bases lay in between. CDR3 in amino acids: CASSQAVHSNQPQHF. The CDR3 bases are TGCGCCAGCAGTCAAGCCGTACATAGCAATCAGCCCCAGCATTTT.

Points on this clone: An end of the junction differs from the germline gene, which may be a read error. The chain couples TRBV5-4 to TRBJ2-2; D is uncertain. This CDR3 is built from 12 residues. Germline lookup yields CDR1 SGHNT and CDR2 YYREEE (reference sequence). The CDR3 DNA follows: TGTGCCAGCACGGAGAACTCCGGGGAGCTGTTTTTT. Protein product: CASTENSGELFF. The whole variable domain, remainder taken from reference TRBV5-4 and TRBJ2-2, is ETGVTQSPTHLIKTRGQQVTLRCSSQSGHNTVSWYQQALGQGPQFIFQYYREEENGRGNFPPRFSGLQFPNYSSELNVNALELDDSALYLCASTENSGELFFGEGSRLTVL.

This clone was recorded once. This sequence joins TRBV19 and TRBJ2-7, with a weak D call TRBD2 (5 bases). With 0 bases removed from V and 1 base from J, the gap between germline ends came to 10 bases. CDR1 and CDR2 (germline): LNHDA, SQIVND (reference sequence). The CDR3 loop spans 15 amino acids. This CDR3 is CASSIDGLLSYEQYF. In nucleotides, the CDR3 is TGTGCCAGTAGTATAGATGGACTCCTATCCTACGAGCAGTACTTC.

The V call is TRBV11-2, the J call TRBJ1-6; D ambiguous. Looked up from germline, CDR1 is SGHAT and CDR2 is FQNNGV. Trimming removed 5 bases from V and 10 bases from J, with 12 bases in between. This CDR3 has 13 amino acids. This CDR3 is CASSPGTGSPLHF. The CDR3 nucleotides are TGTGCCAGCAGCCCGGGTACGGGGTCACCCCTCCACTTT.

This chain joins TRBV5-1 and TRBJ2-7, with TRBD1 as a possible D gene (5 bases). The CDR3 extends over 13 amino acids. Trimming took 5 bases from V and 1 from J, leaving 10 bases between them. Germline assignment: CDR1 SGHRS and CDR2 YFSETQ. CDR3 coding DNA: TGCGCCAGCAGTATAGGGGTTTCCTACGAGCAGTACTTC. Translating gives CASSIGVSYEQYF.

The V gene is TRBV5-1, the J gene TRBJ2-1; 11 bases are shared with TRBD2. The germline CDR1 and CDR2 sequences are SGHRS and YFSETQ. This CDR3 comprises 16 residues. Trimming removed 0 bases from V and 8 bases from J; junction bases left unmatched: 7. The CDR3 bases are TGCGCCAGCAGCTTGGGGGGACTAGCGGCCTCCGATGAGCAGTTCTTC. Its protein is CASSLGGLAASDEQFF.

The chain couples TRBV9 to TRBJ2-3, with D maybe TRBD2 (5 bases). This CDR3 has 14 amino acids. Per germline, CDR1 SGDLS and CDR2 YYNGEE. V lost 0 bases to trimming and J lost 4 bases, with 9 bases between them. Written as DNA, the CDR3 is TGTGCCAGCAGCGTAGGGCTGAGGGCAGATACGCAGTATTTT. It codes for CASSVGLRADTQYF.

The CDR3 region is CASSYGGVMNTEAFF. CDR3 coding DNA: TGTGCCAGCAGCTACGGAGGAGTGATGAACACTGAAGCTTTCTTT. The V and J genes are TRBV5-4 and TRBJ1-1, with unresolved D. The CDR3 covers 15 residues. V was pared by 3 bases and J by 0 bases, with 12 bases between. In germline, CDR1 is SGHNT, CDR2 YYREEE (reference sequence). Full variable domain (missing parts from reference TRBV5-4 and TRBJ1-1): ETGVTQSPTHLIKTRGQQVTLRCSSQSGHNTVSWYQQALGQGPQFIFQYYREEENGRGNFPPRFSGLQFPNYSSELNVNALELDDSALYLCASSYGGVMNTEAFFGQGTRLTVV.

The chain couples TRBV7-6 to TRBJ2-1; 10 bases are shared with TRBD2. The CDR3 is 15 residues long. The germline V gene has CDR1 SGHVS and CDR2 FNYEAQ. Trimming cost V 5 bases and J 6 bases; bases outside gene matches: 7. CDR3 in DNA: TGTGCCAGCAGCCCTCTAGCGGGAGTCGTCAATGAGCAGTTCTTC. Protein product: CASSPLAGVVNEQFF.

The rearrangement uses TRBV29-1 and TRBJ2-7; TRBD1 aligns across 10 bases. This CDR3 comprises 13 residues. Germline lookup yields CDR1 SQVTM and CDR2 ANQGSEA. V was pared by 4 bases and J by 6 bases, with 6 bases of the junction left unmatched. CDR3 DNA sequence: TGCAGCGTTGGACAGGGGGCGTTGGCCGAGCAGTACTTC. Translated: CSVGQGALAEQYF.

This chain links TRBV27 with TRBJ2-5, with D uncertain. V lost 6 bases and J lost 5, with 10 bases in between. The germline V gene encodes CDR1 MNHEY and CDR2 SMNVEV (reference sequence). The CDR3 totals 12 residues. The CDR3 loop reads CASSPIGETQYF. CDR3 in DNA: TGTGCCAGCAGCCCAATCGGGGAGACCCAGTACTTC.

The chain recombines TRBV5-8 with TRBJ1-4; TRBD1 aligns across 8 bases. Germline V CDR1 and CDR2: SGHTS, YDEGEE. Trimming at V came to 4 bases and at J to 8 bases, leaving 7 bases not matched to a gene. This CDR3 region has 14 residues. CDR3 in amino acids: CASSGGQVPEKLFF. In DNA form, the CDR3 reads TGTGCCAGCAGCGGGGGACAGGTTCCCGAAAAACTGTTTTTT.

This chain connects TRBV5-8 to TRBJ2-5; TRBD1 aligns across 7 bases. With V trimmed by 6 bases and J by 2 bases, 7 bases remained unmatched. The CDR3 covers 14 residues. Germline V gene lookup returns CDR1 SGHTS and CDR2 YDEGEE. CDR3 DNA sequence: TGTGCCAGCACCGGTAGACAGGGTCAAGAGACCCAGTACTTC. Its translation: CASTGRQGQETQYF.

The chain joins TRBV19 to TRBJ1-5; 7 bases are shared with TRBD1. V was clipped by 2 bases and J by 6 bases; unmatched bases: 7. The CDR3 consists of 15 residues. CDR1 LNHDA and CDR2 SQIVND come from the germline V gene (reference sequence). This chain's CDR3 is CASSIRGGASQPQHF. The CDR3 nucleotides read TGTGCCAGTAGTATACGAGGGGGCGCGTCTCAGCCCCAGCATTTT.

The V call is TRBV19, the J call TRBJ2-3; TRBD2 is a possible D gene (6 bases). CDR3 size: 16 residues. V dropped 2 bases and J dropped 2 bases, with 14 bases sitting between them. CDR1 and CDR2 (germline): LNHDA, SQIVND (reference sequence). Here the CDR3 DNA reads TGTGCCAGTAGTATACCCTTTAGCGGCCCCACAGATACGCAGTATTTT. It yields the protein CASSIPFSGPTDTQYF. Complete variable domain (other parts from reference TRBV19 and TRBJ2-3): DGGITQSPKYLFRKEGQNVTLSCEQNLNHDAMYWYRQDPGQGLRLIYYSQIVNDFQKGDIAEGYSVSREKKESFPLTVTSAQKNPTAFYLCASSIPFSGPTDTQYFGPGTRLTVL.

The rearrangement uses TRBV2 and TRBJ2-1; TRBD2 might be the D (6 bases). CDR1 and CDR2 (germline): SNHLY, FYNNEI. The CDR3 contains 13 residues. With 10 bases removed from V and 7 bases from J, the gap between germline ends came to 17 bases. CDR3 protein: CATLPRGFNEQFF. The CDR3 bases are TGTGCCACCCTCCCCCGGGGGTTTAATGAGCAGTTCTTC.

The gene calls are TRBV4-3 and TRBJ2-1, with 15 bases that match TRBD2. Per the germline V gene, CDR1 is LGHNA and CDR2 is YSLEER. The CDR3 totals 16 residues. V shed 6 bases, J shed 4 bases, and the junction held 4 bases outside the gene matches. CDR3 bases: TGCGCCAGCAGTGGCGGGACTAGCGGGGGGTACAATGAGCAGTTCTTC. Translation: CASSGGTSGGYNEQFF.

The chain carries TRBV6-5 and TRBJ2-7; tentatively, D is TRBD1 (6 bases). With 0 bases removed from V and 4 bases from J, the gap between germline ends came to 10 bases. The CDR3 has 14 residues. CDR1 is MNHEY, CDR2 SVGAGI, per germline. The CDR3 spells CASSYSSQGYEQYF. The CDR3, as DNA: TGTGCCAGCAGTTACTCGTCGCAGGGGTACGAGCAGTACTTC.

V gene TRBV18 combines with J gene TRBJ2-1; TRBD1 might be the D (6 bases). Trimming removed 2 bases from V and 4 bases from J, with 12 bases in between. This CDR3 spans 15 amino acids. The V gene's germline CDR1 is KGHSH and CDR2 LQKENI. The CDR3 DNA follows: TGTGCCAGCTCACCAGCAGGGGCGTATTACAATGAGCAGTTCTTC. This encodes CASSPAGAYYNEQFF.

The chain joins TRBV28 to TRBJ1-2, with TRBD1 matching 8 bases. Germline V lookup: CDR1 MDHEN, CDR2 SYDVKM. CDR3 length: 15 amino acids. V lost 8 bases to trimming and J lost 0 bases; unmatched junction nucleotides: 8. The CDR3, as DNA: TGTGCCAGCTCATCGGGACAGGCCTCTAACTATGGCTACACCTTC. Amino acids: CASSSGQASNYGYTF.

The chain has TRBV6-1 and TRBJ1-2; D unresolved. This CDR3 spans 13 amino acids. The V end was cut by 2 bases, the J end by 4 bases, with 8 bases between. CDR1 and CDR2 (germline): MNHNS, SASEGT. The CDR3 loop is CASSELSGYGYTF. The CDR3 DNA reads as TGTGCCAGCAGTGAACTGAGTGGCTATGGCTACACCTTC.

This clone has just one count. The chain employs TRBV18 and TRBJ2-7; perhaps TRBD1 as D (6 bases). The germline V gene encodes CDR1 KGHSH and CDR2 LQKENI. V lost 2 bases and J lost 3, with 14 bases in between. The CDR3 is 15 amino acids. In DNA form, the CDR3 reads TGTGCCAGCTCACCAGAGAGGGTAGGGGGCTACGAGCAGTACTTC. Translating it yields CASSPERVGGYEQYF.

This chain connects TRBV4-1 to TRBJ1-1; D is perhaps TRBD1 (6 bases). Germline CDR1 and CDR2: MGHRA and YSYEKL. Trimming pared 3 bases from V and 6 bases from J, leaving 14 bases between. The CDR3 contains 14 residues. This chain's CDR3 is CASSQATGTSEAFF. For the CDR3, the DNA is TGCGCCAGCAGCCAGGCGACAGGTACGTCTGAAGCTTTCTTT.

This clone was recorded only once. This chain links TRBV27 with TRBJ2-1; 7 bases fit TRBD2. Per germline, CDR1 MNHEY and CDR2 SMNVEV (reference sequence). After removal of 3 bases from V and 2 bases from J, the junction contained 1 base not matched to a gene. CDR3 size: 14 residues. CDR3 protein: CASSLGGAYNEQFF. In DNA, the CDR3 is TGTGCCAGCAGTTTGGGGGGGGCCTACAATGAGCAGTTCTTC.

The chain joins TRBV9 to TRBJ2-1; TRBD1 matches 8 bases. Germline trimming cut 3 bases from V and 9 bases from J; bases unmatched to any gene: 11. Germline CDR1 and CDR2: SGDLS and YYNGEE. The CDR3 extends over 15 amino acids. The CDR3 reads CASSDSGQGRSEQFF. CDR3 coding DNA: TGTGCCAGCAGCGACTCTGGACAGGGAAGAAGTGAGCAGTTCTTC.

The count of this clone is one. CDR3 DNA: TGTGCCAGCAGCTTAGTTTCTCAGGACGAGCAGTACTTC. Amino acids: CASSLVSQDEQYF. The chain recombines TRBV7-8 with TRBJ2-7; D unresolved. Trimming pared 1 base from V and 5 bases from J, leaving 9 bases between. Germline lookup yields CDR1 SGHVS and CDR2 FQNEAQ. This CDR3 is 13 amino acids long. Full variable domain (outside the CDR3, taken from reference TRBV7-8 and TRBJ2-7): GAGVSQSPRYKVAKRGQDVALRCDPISGHVSLFWYQQALGQGPEFLTYFQNEAQLDKSGLPSDRFFAERPEGSVSTLKIQRTQQEDSAVYLCASSLVSQDEQYFGPGTRLTVT.

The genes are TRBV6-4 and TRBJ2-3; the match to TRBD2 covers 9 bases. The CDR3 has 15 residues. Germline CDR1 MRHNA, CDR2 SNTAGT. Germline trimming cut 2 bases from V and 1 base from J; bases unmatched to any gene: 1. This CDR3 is CASSDAGGGTDTQYF. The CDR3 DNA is TGTGCCAGCAGTGACGCGGGAGGGGGCACAGATACGCAGTATTTT.

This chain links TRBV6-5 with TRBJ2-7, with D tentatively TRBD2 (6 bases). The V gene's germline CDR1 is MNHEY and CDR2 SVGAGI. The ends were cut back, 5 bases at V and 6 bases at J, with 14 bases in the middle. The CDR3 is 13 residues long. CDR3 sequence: CASSRGTGLEQYF. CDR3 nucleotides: TGTGCCAGCAGTCGCGGGACGGGCCTCGAGCAGTACTTC.

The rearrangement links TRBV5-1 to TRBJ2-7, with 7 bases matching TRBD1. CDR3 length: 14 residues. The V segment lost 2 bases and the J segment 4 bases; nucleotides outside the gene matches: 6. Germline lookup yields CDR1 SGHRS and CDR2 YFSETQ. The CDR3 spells CASSFMDRQYEQYF. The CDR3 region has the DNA TGCGCCAGCAGCTTTATGGACAGGCAATACGAGCAGTACTTC.

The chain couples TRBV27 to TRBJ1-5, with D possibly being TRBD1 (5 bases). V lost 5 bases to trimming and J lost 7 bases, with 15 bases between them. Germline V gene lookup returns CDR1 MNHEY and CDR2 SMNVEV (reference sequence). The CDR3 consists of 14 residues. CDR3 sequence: CASSLQGRFQPQHF. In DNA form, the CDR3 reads TGTGCCAGCAGTCTCCAGGGAAGGTTCCAGCCCCAGCATTTT.